This note documents a single T cell receptor (beta chain) sequence. What antigen it recognizes has not been identified. No qualities accompany the bases; no much larger clone lies one base away. From a lookup of the germline V gene, CDR1 and CDR2 are SGHRS and YFSETQ. Trimming removed 0 bases from V and 5 bases from J, leaving 11 bases between the germline ends. The CDR3, from cysteine to phenylalanine, totals 14 residues. Here the CDR3 DNA is all that survives: 42 bases in frame from base 1. These data belong to a study of blood T cell repertoires in COVID-19 (dated by TCRdb to 2020 to 2021). Notes on the research overall: Samples covering the acute and convalescent phases of COVID-19 were provided by collaborators in the United States, Italy and Spain. Samples came from the ongoing ImmuneRACE study (first 160 participants) plus 1,254 subjects from 6 global collaborators. Deeply sampled blood TCRbeta repertoires from subjects exposed to, actively infected with, or recovered from COVID-19 were included in the dataset. The material from the prospective study consisted of cDNA or gDNA derived from T cells, B-cell-depleted T cells, or PBMCs. Nearly every sample came with metadata listing a de-identified subject ID, COVID-19 status, age in years and sex. The repertoires were released in a freely available public database intended as a resource for research on the immune response to SARS-CoV-2. Where available, HLA class I and class II types were obtained from metadata supplied by the sample provider rather than from assay-based typing.

The collaborating institutions used their own protocols to collect whole blood in K2EDTA tubes. Collaborator samples were shipped for TCRbeta analysis as frozen whole blood, isolated PBMCs, or DNA extracted from either sample type. TCRbeta CDR3 regions were amplified from genomic DNA by means of the immunoSEQ Assay, a bias-controlled multiplex PCR. On the authors' methods: The number of nucleated cells in each sample was estimated from the amplification of reference gene primers within the assay. To quantify the absolute abundance of each unique TCRbeta CDR3 rearrangement, sequence reads were collapsed and filtered. For each sample, productive Simpson clonality was calculated as the square root of Simpson's diversity index across productive rearrangements. TCRdb's version of the immuneACCESS table is confined to in-frame rearrangements and falls short of the full clone set. An unresolved V gene accounts for under half of the shortfall where checked; the remainder is of unknown origin. For V, J and clone size, that table is used; D and trimming come from the DNA. This sample holds about 110,000 clones; 85% were observed only once. The ten largest clones represent approximately 3.6% of the sample.

Summary of the overall study and its limitations: The quantity of clinical and demographic metadata differed by source and by participant and was supplied without curation.

This clonotype was sampled from a man aged 40-49 years with acute or convalescent COVID-19. The chain joins TRBV5-1 to TRBJ1-2, with a tentative D gene TRBD1 over 6 matching bases. The source material was peripheral blood. The CDR3 protein is CASSLAPGEYGYTF. At the DNA level, the sequence is TGCGCCAGCAGCTTGGCCCCAGGGGAGTATGGCTACACCTTC.